Shown below are 18 T cell receptor beta chains from a single sample sequenced in a study of beta chain features in type 1 diabetes. General observations from the study: Type 1 diabetes patients showed a moderate but significant shortening of TCRB CDR3s in all four CD4+ subsets.

Expressed TCRB transcripts were sequenced because the isolated RNA had all been reverse transcribed beforehand. Libraries were prepared by immunoSEQ multiplex PCR; TCRdb keeps only in-frame clonotypes and omits some of them. The sample includes 600,000 or so clones, about 14% seen only once; the top ten take approximately 0.042%. Antigens for these TCRs are unknown. Source material: naive CD4+ T cells from blood. The receptors stem from a man younger than 35 with type 1 diabetes.

The V and J genes are TRBV5-4 and TRBJ2-1; 9 bases fit TRBD2. Unmatched junction bases numbered 8, after V lost 0 bases and J lost 7 bases. The germline CDR1 and CDR2 sequences are SGHNT and YYREEE (reference sequence). This CDR3 has 16 residues. The DNA for the CDR3 is TGTGCCAGCAGCTTGGTCGATGGAGCGGGGGGTAATGAGCAGTTCTTC. Amino acids: CASSLVDGAGGNEQFF.

A few counts support this clone. The rearrangement uses TRBV9 and TRBJ2-1, with D maybe TRBD1 (5 bases). The germline V gene has CDR1 SGDLS and CDR2 YYNGEE. CDR3 length equals 12 residues. Trimming took 0 bases from V and 10 from J, leaving 8 bases between them. The CDR3 spells CASSVGKGEQFF. The CDR3 DNA is TGTGCCAGCAGCGTAGGGAAGGGGGAGCAGTTCTTC.

This clone has just a few counts. The chain couples TRBV19 to TRBJ1-2, with 7 bases lining up with TRBD1. Germline V lookup: CDR1 LNHDA, CDR2 SQIVND (reference sequence). This CDR3 is built from 13 residues. J lost 3 bases, V lost 10 bases, and 8 bases had no gene match. The CDR3 DNA sequence: TGTGCCACCGGCGGACAGGCGGACTATGGCTACACCTTC. It specifies CATGGQADYGYTF. The complete variable domain, with remaining parts taken from reference TRBV19 and TRBJ1-2, reads DGGITQSPKYLFRKEGQNVTLSCEQNLNHDAMYWYRQDPGQGLRLIYYSQIVNDFQKGDIAEGYSVSREKKESFPLTVTSAQKNPTAFYLCATGGQADYGYTFGSGTRLTVV.

This clone was recorded a few times. The V gene is TRBV14, the J gene TRBJ1-1; no definite D call. Germline CDR1 reads SGHDN; CDR2 reads FVKESK. The CDR3 runs 13 residues. Trimming shortened V by 8 bases and J by 0 bases, and 10 bases separated the two germline ends. The CDR3 region is CASAESLNTEAFF. The CDR3, as DNA: TGTGCCAGCGCGGAGAGTTTGAACACTGAAGCTTTCTTT.

This clone was seen more than once but under ten times. The chain joins TRBV30 to TRBJ2-7; 7 bases map to TRBD1. CDR3 length: 11 residues. Germline CDR1 and CDR2: GTSNPN and SVGIG (reference sequence). V gave up 2 bases and J gave up 9 bases; unmatched junction bases: 4. The CDR3 loop is CAWSWDSGQYF. The CDR3 DNA follows: TGTGCCTGGAGTTGGGACAGCGGGCAGTACTTC.

This clone occurred a few times. The chain is built from TRBV7-2 and TRBJ2-2; 8 bases match TRBD2. The trim removed 2 bases at V and 7 bases at J, leaving 9 bases unmatched. This CDR3 comprises 16 residues. Germline loops: CDR1 SGHTA, CDR2 FQGNSA. The CDR3 DNA reads TGTGCCAGCAGCTTATGGCCGACTAGCGCTGGCGGGGAGCTGTTTTTT. Translating it yields CASSLWPTSAGGELFF.

The V and J genes are TRBV7-9 and TRBJ2-6, with D possibly being TRBD1 (6 bases). Germline V gene sequence: CDR1 SEHNR, CDR2 FQNEAQ (reference sequence). This CDR3 contains 17 residues. V dropped 1 base and J dropped 2 bases, with 12 bases sitting between them. For the CDR3, the DNA is TGTGCCAGCAGCTTAGGACAGGAATATACTGGGGCCAACGTCCTGACTTTC. Amino acids: CASSLGQEYTGANVLTF.

This clone was seen a handful of times. This rearrangement joins TRBV29-1 to TRBJ1-2, with D perhaps TRBD1 (5 bases). Germline V gene sequence: CDR1 SQVTM, CDR2 ANQGSEA. V lost 6 bases to trimming and J lost 4 bases, with 21 bases between them. The CDR3 has 15 residues. CDR3 region: CSVTDSGDPPYGYTF. Here the CDR3 DNA reads TGCAGCGTCACAGACTCCGGGGACCCGCCCTATGGCTACACCTTC.

In this sample, this clone turned up a few times. The chain recombines TRBV28 with TRBJ1-2, with D possibly being TRBD1 (5 bases). Trimming removed 2 bases at V and 7 bases at J, with 14 bases between. Germline-derived CDR1 and CDR2 are MDHEN and SYDVKM. The CDR3 consists of 14 residues. CDR3 DNA: TGTGCCAGCAGTTTAATCGGGCCAGGGTCTGGCTACACCTTC. Protein: CASSLIGPGSGYTF.

A few counts support this clone. The chain links TRBV2 to TRBJ2-3; 12 bases map to TRBD2. Unmatched junction bases numbered 2, after V lost 6 bases and J lost 4 bases. CDR3 length: 14 amino acids. Germline V CDR1 and CDR2: SNHLY, FYNNEI. CDR3 region: CASRTSGRADTQYF. The CDR3 region has the DNA TGTGCCAGCAGGACTAGCGGGAGAGCAGATACGCAGTATTTT.

The V and J genes are TRBV19 and TRBJ2-7; no firm D call. Germline CDR1 reads LNHDA; CDR2 reads SQIVND (reference sequence). Trimming removed 6 bases at V and 2 bases at J, with 11 bases between. The length of the CDR3 is 13 residues. The CDR3 protein is CASSRGQPYEQYF. DNA for the CDR3: TGTGCCAGTAGCAGAGGTCAGCCCTACGAGCAGTACTTC.

In its sample, this clone was seen a few times. The V and J genes are TRBV7-2 and TRBJ2-7; TRBD1 matches at 11 bases. With 6 bases clipped from V and 4 bases from J, the junction kept 5 bases outside the gene matches. The CDR3 length is 14 residues. Germline V CDR1 and CDR2: SGHTA, FQGNSA. This chain's CDR3 is CASSSDRGLYEQYF. The CDR3, as DNA: TGTGCCAGCAGTTCGGACAGGGGGCTGTACGAGCAGTACTTC.

Here the CDR3 reads CAAILDRDYFTYGYTF. The CDR3 nucleotides read TGTGCCGCCATTCTGGACAGGGACTACTTCACCTATGGCTACACCTTC. V is TRBV30 and J is TRBJ1-2; 8 nucleotides agree with TRBD1. After removal of 8 bases from V and 4 bases from J, the junction contained 18 bases not matched to a gene. In germline, CDR1 is GTSNPN, CDR2 SVGIG (reference sequence). The CDR3 totals 16 residues.

CDR3 loop: CASSEDRAYSYNEQFF. CDR3 nucleotides: TGTGCCAGCAGCGAGGACCGGGCCTACTCCTACAATGAGCAGTTCTTC. The chain is built from TRBV21-1 and TRBJ2-1. TRBV21-1 is noted as a pseudogene. The CDR3 runs to 16 residues.

The chain is built from TRBV2 and TRBJ1-3; no firm D call. The CDR3 is 11 residues long. V was pared by 1 base and J by 15 bases, with 10 bases between. Germline V gene sequence: CDR1 SNHLY, CDR2 FYNNEI. The CDR3 loop reads CASSEVVPEYF. In nucleotides, the CDR3 is TGTGCCAGCAGTGAAGTGGTCCCAGAATATTTT. The full variable domain, rest sourced from reference TRBV2 and TRBJ1-3, is EPEVTQTPSHQVTQMGQEVILRCVPISNHLYFYWYRQILGQKVEFLVSFYNNEISEKSEIFDDQFSVERPDGSNFTLKIRSTKLEDSAMYFCASSEVVPEYFGEGSWLTVV.

V usage is TRBV4-1 and J usage is TRBJ1-4, with D maybe TRBD1 (5 bases). Germline CDR1 is MGHRA and CDR2 is YSYEKL. V was trimmed by 8 bases and J by 0 bases, leaving 16 bases between them. The CDR3 runs 16 residues. This chain's CDR3 is CASGTGRAATNEKLFF. The CDR3 DNA follows: TGCGCCAGCGGAACAGGAAGGGCAGCAACTAATGAAAAACTGTTTTTT.

In its sample, this clone was seen a few times. The chain carries TRBV6-1 and TRBJ1-5, with 7 bases aligning to TRBD1. The CDR3 consists of 18 residues. The V gene's germline CDR1 is MNHNS and CDR2 SASEGT. The V gene end was trimmed by 1 base and the J gene end by 1 base; junction bases not matched to a gene: 10. The CDR3 DNA follows: TGTGCCAGCAGTGAAGGATGGCAGGGGGGTAGAAGCAATCAGCCCCAGCATTTT. This sequence encodes CASSEGWQGGRSNQPQHF.

This clone appeared a few times. This rearrangement joins TRBV5-6 to TRBJ2-6; the D gene is possibly TRBD1 (5 bases). V dropped 1 base and J dropped 0 bases, with 17 bases sitting between them. This CDR3 spans 19 amino acids. Germline V lookup: CDR1 SGHDT, CDR2 YYEEEE. The CDR3 reads CASSLYVTAKNSGANVLTF. Here the CDR3 DNA reads TGTGCCAGCAGCTTGTACGTGACAGCTAAAAACTCTGGGGCCAACGTCCTGACTTTC.